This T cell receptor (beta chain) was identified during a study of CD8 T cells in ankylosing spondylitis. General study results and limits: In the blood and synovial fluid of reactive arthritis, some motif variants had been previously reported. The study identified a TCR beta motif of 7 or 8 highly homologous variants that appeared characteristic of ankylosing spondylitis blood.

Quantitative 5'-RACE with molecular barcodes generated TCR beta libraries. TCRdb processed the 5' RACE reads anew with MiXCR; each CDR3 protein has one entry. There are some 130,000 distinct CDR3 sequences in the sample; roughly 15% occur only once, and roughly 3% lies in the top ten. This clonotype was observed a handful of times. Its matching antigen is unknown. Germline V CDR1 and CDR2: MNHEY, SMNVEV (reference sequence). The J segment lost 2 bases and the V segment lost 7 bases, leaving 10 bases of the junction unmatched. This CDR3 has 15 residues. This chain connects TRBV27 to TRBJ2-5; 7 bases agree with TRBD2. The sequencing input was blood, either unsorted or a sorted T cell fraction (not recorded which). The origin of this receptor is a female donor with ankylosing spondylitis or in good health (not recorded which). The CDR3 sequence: CASKRWDGRQETQYF. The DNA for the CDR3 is TGTGCCAGCAAAAGGTGGGACGGGAGGCAAGAGACCCAGTACTTC.